This T cell receptor (beta chain) was profiled in a study of blood T cells in healthy people across ages. Regarding the study as a whole: Samples with more naive T cells showed higher observed beta diversity.

Primers used in a second PCR of about 6 to 11 cycles were a sample-barcoded 5' primer and a J-beta primer mix. TCRdb used MiXCR to reprocess the 5' RACE reads, holding one entry per CDR3 protein. The data contain hundreds of thousands of distinct CDR3 sequences, 20% to 25% of them seen just once; the ten biggest clones take up roughly 3.4%. This clonotype was seen more than once but under ten times. Its matching antigen is unknown. This CDR3 region has 14 residues. Per the germline V gene, CDR1 is SGHKS and CDR2 is YYEKEE (reference sequence). Trimming shortened V by 0 bases and J by 5 bases, and 12 bases separated the two germline ends.

The sample comprised blood. The chain combines TRBV5-5 with TRBJ2-7; a possible D gene is TRBD1 (6 bases). This receptor was taken from a man between 65 and 85 years old in good health. For the CDR3, the DNA is TGTGCCAGCAGCTTGGACAGGGAACTCGACGAGCAGTACTTC. Its protein product is CASSLDRELDEQYF.